This TCR beta chain was retrieved from a study of cytomegalovirus exposure and HLA in healthy donors. In germline, CDR1 is SGHVS, CDR2 FNYEAQ. This CDR3 region has 12 residues. V was clipped by 2 bases and J by 5 bases, with 4 bases between them. PCR primers comprised 60 Vbeta and 13 Jbeta primers. Assay used: immunoSEQ multiplex PCR; TCRdb lists only in-frame clones, some missing. The sample totals 50,000 to 70,000 clones. The sequence was obtained from a male donor in good health and CMV-seronegative. The sequenced sample was PBMCs. This rearrangement joins TRBV7-6 to TRBJ1-5; D not certain. The DNA of the CDR3 is TGTGCCAGCAGCTTACTCGATCAGCCCCAGCATTTT. As protein: CASSLLDQPQHF.